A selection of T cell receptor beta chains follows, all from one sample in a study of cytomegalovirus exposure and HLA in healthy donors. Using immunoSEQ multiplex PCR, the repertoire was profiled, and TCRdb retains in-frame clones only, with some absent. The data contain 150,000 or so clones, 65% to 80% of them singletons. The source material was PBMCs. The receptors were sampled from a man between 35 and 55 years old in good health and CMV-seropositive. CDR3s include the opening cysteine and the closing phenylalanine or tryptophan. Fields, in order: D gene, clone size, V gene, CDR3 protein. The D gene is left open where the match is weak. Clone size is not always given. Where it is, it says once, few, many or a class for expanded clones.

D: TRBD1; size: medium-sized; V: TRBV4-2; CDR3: CASSQLANRGTEAFF
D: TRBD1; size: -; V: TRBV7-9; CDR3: CASSQGATWGEQYF
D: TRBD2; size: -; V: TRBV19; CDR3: CASSIVLLAARGEQYF
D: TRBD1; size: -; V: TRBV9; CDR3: CASSPRTGTYEQYF
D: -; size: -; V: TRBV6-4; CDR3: CASSVGRGLGNEQFF
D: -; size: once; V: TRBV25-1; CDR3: CALGPKTQYF
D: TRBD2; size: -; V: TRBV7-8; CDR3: CASSLGGGTGELFF
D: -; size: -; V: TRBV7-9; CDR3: CASSRPGLAGTGELFF
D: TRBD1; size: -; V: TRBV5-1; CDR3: CASSSTGANTEAFF
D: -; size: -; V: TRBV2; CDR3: CASSEESPGAYF
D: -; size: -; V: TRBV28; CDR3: CASSSRANYGYTF
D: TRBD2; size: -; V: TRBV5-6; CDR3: CASSLTPTSGDTQYF
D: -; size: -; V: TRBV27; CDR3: CASSPHDRGSYEQYF
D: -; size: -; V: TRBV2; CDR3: CASSEMTRYEQYF
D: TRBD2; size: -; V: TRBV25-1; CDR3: CASGWSGGGEQYF
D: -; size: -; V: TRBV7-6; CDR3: CASSLAGGTDTQYF
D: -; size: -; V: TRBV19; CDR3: CASSSGEITGELFF
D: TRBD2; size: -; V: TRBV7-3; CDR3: CASSFRGTSTETQYF
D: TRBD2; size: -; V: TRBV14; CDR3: CASSQVGWREVHDEQFF
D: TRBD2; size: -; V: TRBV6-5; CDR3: CASRATSGPYNEQFF
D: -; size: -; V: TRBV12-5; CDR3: CASGDSTRNIQYF
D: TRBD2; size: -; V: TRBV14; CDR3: CASSQLAVSYEQYF
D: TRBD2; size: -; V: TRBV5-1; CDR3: CASSLVTGGLDEQYF
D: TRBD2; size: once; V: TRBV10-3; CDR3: CAISEFQEREGPDTQYF
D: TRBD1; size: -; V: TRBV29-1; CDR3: CSVGGDRGYNEQYF
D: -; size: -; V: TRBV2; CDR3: CASRAGFYEQYF
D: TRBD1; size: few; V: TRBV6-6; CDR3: CASKMGGQVWGEQFF
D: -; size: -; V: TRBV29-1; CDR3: CSARVGSVISGELFF
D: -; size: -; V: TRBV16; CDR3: CASSQSSGYTF
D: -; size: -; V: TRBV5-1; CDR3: CASSLDYSYNEQFF
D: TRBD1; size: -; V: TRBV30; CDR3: CAWSKGTGGSQPQHF
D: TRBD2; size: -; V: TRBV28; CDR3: CASSSTSGLYNEQFF
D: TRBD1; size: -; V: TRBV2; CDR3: CASTKTGADTQYF
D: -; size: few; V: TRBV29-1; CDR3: CSVGGALQGYTF
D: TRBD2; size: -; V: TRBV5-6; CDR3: CASSLVGSGRIDEQYF
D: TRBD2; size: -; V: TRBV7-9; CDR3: CASSLVTRLAGDYEQYF
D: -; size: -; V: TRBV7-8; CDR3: CASSLALGGFTEAFF
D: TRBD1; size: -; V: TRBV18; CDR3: CASSPSQGAGYGYTF
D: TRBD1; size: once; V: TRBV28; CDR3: CASKGTAREKLFF
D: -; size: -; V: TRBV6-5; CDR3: CASIRIQNSPLHF
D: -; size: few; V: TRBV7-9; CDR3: CASSLESENQPQHF
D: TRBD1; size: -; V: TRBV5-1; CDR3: CASSMGQGSEKLFF
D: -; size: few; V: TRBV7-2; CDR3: CASNLAGQGASEQYF
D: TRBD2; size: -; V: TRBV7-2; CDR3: CASSRDYSYEQYF
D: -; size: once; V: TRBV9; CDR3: CASSGSALNTGELFF
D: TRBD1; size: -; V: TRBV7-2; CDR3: CASSRLQGAYGYTF
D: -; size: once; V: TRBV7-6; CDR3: CASSLGGRGSNTEAFF
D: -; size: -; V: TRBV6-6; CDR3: CASMEVSNQPQHF
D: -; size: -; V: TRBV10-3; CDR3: CATQLGNSGPYNEQFF
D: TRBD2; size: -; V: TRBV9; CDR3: CASSSGRADTQYF
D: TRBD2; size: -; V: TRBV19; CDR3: CASSRASGGFTDTQYF
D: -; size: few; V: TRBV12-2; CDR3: CASRPIPELHNEQFF
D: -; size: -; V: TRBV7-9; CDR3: CASSHLLVPETQYF
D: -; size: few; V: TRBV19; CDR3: CASCDRYHSGANGLTF